A selection of T cell receptor beta chains follows, all from one sample in a study of blood T cell repertoires in COVID-19. The data were produced by immunoSEQ multiplex PCR, yet TCRdb's version contains in-frame clones alone and is incomplete. Among about 100,000 clones listed, 81% were seen once. Input material: peripheral blood. These receptors originate from a man older than 75 with COVID-19, enrolled during active disease. The CDR3 runs from the conserved cysteine through the conserved F or W. A D gene is named only where the DNA matches it firmly. A row's size may be missing; if present it is once, few, many or a size class.

J gene,D gene,clone size,V gene,CDR3 DNA,CDR3 protein
TRBJ2-3,TRBD2,NA,TRBV19,TGTGCCAGTAGTTACATGACTAGCGGTTCAGATACGCAGTATTTT,CASSYMTSGSDTQYF
TRBJ2-7,NA,NA,TRBV11-2,TGTGCCAGCAGCTTCGCCCAGGGGACCTACGAGCAGTACTTC,CASSFAQGTYEQYF
TRBJ1-1,NA,NA,TRBV5-1,TGCGCCAGCAGCTTGGAGCCGGGATCCAACACTGAAGCTTTCTTT,CASSLEPGSNTEAFF
TRBJ1-2,TRBD1,NA,TRBV9,TGTGCCAGCAGCAAGGGACAGGGAAAGTCCTGGGGCTACACCTTC,CASSKGQGKSWGYTF
TRBJ2-3,TRBD2,once,TRBV19,TGTGCCAGTAGTGCGGGACTAGCGCTACCTATTAGCACAGATACGCAGTATTTT,CASSAGLALPISTDTQYF
TRBJ1-1,TRBD1,NA,TRBV29-1,TGCAGCGTTAACAGGGGGAACACTGAAGCTTTCTTT,CSVNRGNTEAFF
TRBJ1-5,NA,few,TRBV7-8,TGTGCCAGCAGCCAGCGGGAGAATAGCAATCAGCCCCAGCATTTT,CASSQRENSNQPQHF
TRBJ2-3,NA,NA,TRBV5-1,TGCGCCAGCAGCTTGGAAGCGGACTACCTATTGAGGCATTTT,CASSLEADYLLRHF
TRBJ2-6,NA,NA,TRBV3-1/TRBV3-2,TGTGCCAGCAGCCAGTACAACAACGTCCTGACTTTC,CASSQYNNVLTF
TRBJ1-3,NA,NA,TRBV6-1,TGTGCCAGCAGTGAACAGGTCCGGATCTCTGGAAACACCATATATTTT,CASSEQVRISGNTIYF
TRBJ1-6,NA,once,TRBV11-1,TGTGCCAGCAGCTTAAGTAGGGGGAATTCACCCCTCCACTTT,CASSLSRGNSPLHF
TRBJ2-7,TRBD2,NA,TRBV5-4,TGTGCCAGCAGCTTGGGGGGCGGGAGGGCCTCCTACGAGCAGTACTTC,CASSLGGGRASYEQYF
TRBJ2-1,NA,NA,TRBV10-2,TGCGCCAGCAGTGCATTCAATGAGCAGTTCTTC,CASSAFNEQFF
TRBJ1-2,NA,NA,TRBV3-1/TRBV3-2,TGTGCCAGCAGCCAAGATTGGCGGGGAGACTATGGCTACACCTTC,CASSQDWRGDYGYTF
TRBJ1-6,NA,NA,TRBV30,TGTGCCTGGAGCCCAGGGGTCGCGAATTCACTCCTCCACTTT,CAWSPGVANSLLHF
TRBJ2-5,NA,NA,TRBV14,TGTGCCAGCAGCCAAGCGGGAAGGGTAGGAGAGACCCAGTACTTC,CASSQAGRVGETQYF
TRBJ2-7,TRBD2,NA,TRBV10-3,TGTGCCATCAGTGAGATTAAGCGGGAGGGCGAGCAGTACTTC,CAISEIKREGEQYF
TRBJ2-7,TRBD2,NA,TRBV27,TGTGCCAGCAGTTTCGGGGGGGCGGTCTACGAGCAGTACTTC,CASSFGGAVYEQYF
TRBJ2-7,TRBD2,NA,TRBV4-3,TGCGCCAGCAGCTACCGACTAGCAACCTACGAGCAGTACTTC,CASSYRLATYEQYF
TRBJ2-5,TRBD1,NA,TRBV2,TGTGCCAGCAGTGAAGCACGGCCAGGGGGCGAGACCCAGTACTTC,CASSEARPGGETQYF
TRBJ2-7,TRBD2,NA,TRBV20-1,TGCAGTGCTAGTGAACTAGCGGTTTACGAGCAGTACTTC,CSASELAVYEQYF
TRBJ1-2,NA,NA,TRBV28,TGTGCCAGCAGTCCCGGACAGTGGGATGGCTACACCTTC,CASSPGQWDGYTF
TRBJ2-1,TRBD1,NA,TRBV6-2/TRBV6-3,TGTGCCAGCAGTGGAACAGGGGTGTCGCACTCTACGGATGGGGTTAATGAGCAGTTCTTC,CASSGTGVSHSTDGVNEQFF
TRBJ2-6,TRBD1,NA,TRBV30,TGTGCCTGGCCTGACAGGGGGCTTTACTCTGGGGCCAACGTCCTGACTTTC,CAWPDRGLYSGANVLTF
TRBJ1-5,TRBD1,NA,TRBV18,TGTGCCAGCTCACAGGGACAGGGGGTGAAGCCCCAGCATTTT,CASSQGQGVKPQHF
TRBJ1-1,NA,NA,TRBV7-9,TGTGCCAGCAGCTTAGCCGGGATTGAAGCTTTCTTT,CASSLAGIEAFF
TRBJ1-3,TRBD1,NA,TRBV19,TGTGCCAGTAGTAACCCGGGACAGGGCTCGGGAAACACCATATATTTT,CASSNPGQGSGNTIYF
TRBJ2-6,NA,NA,TRBV4-1,TGCGCCAGCAGCCCTCCGGGGAGCTCTGGGGCCAACGTCCTGACTTTC,CASSPPGSSGANVLTF
TRBJ1-6,NA,NA,TRBV30,TGTGCCTGGAGTGTGGGGCTGAATTCACCCCTCCACTTT,CAWSVGLNSPLHF
TRBJ2-7,TRBD1,few,TRBV5-1,TGCGCCAGCAGCTTCGGACAGGGGCCTTCGTACGAGCAGTACTTC,CASSFGQGPSYEQYF
TRBJ2-7,NA,few,TRBV12-5,TGTGCTAGTGGTTTGTATGCAGGTTGGCAAAACGAGCAGTACTTC,CASGLYAGWQNEQYF
TRBJ2-7,TRBD1,NA,TRBV19,TGTGCCAGTAGTCTTGGTGGGACAGACTACGAGCAGTACTTC,CASSLGGTDYEQYF
TRBJ1-5,TRBD1,NA,TRBV2,TGTGCCAGCAGTGAAATGATTTCAGGGGGACAGGGGGACAATCAGCCCCAGCATTTT,CASSEMISGGQGDNQPQHF
TRBJ2-1,TRBD2,NA,TRBV19,TGTGCCAGTAGTATAGAACCCCTAGCGGTTAGTAACAATGAGCAGTTCTTC,CASSIEPLAVSNNEQFF
TRBJ2-3,NA,NA,TRBV9,TGTGCCAGCAGCGAGGCTCAGGGTGCAGATACGCAGTATTTT,CASSEAQGADTQYF
TRBJ2-1,NA,NA,TRBV3-1/TRBV3-2,TGTGCCAGCAGCCAAGAAGTTCAGGGTTGGGCTGAGCAGTTCTTC,CASSQEVQGWAEQFF
TRBJ1-3,NA,NA,TRBV2,TGTGCCAGTCAAGGAGACTCTGGAAACACCATATATTTT,CASQGDSGNTIYF